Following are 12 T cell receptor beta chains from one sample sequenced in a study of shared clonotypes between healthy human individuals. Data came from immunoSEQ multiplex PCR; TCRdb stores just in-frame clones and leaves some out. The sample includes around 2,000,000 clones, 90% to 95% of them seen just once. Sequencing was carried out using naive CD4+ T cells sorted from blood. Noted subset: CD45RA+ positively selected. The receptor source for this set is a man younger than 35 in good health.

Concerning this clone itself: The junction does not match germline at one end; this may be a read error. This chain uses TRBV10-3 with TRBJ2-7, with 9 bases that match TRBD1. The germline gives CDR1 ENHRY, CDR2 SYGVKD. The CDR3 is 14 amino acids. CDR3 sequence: CAVSRQGQGYEQYF. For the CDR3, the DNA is TGTGCCGTCAGTCGCCAGGGACAGGGTTACGAGCAGTACTTC.

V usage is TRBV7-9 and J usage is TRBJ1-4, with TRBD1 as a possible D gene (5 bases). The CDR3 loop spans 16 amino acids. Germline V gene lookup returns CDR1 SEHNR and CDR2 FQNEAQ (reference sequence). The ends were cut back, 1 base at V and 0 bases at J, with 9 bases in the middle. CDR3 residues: CASSLDSTATNEKLFF. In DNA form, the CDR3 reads TGTGCCAGCAGCTTAGACTCGACAGCAACTAATGAAAAACTGTTTTTT. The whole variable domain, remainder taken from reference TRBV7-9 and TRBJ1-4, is DTGVSQNPRHKITKRGQNVTFRCDPISEHNRLYWYRQTLGQGPEFLTYFQNEAQLEKSRLLSDRFSAERPKGSFSTLEIQRTEQGDSAMYLCASSLDSTATNEKLFFGSGTQLSVL.

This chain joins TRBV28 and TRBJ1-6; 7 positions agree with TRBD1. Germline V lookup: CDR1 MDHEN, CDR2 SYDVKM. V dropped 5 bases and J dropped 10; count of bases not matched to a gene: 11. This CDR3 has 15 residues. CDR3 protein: CASSTPGGVESPLHF. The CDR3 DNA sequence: TGTGCCAGCAGTACCCCAGGGGGGGTGGAATCACCCCTCCACTTT.

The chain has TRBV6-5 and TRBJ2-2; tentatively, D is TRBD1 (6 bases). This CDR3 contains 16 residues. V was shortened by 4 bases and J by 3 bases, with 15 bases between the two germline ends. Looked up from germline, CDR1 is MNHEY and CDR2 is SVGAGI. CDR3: CASSLSGHRDTGELFF. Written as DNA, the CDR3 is TGTGCCAGCAGTTTGTCCGGGCACAGGGACACCGGGGAGCTGTTTTTT.

CDR3 residues: CASSLQGAGVNNEQFF. The CDR3, as DNA: TGCGCCAGCAGCTTGCAAGGGGCGGGAGTGAACAATGAGCAGTTCTTC. V is TRBV5-1 and J is TRBJ2-1; 7 bases line up with TRBD2. V gave up 1 base and J gave up 5 bases; unmatched junction bases: 9. The CDR3 runs to 16 residues. Germline V CDR1 and CDR2: SGHRS, YFSETQ.

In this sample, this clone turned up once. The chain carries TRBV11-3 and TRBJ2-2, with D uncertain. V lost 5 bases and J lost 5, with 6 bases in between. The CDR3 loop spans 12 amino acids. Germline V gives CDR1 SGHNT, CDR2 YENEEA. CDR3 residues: CASSPRTGELFF. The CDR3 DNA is TGTGCCAGCAGCCCCAGGACCGGGGAGCTGTTTTTT.

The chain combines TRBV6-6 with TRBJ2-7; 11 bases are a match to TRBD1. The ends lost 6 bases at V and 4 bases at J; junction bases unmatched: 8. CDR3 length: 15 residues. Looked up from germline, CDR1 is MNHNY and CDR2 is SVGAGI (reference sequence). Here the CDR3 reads CASSSPGQGVYEQYF. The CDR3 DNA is TGTGCCAGCAGCTCCCCGGGACAGGGGGTTTACGAGCAGTACTTC.

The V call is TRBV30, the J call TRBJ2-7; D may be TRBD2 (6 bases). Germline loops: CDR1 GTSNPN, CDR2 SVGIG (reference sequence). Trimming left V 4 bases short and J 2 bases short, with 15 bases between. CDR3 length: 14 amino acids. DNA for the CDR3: TGTGCCTGGACAGAATGGGGGGTTACCTACGAGCAGTACTTC. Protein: CAWTEWGVTYEQYF.

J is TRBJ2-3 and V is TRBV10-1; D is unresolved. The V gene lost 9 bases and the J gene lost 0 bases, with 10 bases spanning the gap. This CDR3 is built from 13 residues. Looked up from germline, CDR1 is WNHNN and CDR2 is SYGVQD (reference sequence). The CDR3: CASSSFSTDTQYF. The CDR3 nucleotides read TGCGCCAGTTCATCATTCAGCACAGATACGCAGTATTTT.

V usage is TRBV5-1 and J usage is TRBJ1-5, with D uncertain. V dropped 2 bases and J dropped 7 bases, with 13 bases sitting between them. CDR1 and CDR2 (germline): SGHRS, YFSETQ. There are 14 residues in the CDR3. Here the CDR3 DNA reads TGCGCCAGCAGCTTCGGGCAGCGTGGGCAGCCCCAGCATTTT. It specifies CASSFGQRGQPQHF.

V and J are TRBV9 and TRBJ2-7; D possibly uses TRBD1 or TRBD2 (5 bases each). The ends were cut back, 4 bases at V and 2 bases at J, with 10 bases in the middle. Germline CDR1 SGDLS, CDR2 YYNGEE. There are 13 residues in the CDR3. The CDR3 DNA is TGTGCCAGCAGCCCCCAGGGACCCTACGAGCAGTACTTC. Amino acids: CASSPQGPYEQYF. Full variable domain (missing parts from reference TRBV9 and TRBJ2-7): DSGVTQTPKHLITATGQRVTLRCSPRSGDLSVYWYQQSLDQGLQFLIQYYNGEERAKGNILERFSAQQFPDLHSELNLSSLELGDSALYFCASSPQGPYEQYFGPGTRLTVT.

CDR3 DNA sequence: TGTGCCAGCAGCTTAAGAGGGGCCTCCTACAATGAGCAGTTCTTC. Translating it yields CASSLRGASYNEQFF. This chain connects TRBV7-9 to TRBJ2-1; D possibly matches TRBD1 or TRBD2 (5 bases each). This CDR3 spans 15 amino acids. In germline, CDR1 is SEHNR, CDR2 FQNEAQ (reference sequence). V dropped 2 bases and J dropped 0 bases, with 8 bases sitting between them.